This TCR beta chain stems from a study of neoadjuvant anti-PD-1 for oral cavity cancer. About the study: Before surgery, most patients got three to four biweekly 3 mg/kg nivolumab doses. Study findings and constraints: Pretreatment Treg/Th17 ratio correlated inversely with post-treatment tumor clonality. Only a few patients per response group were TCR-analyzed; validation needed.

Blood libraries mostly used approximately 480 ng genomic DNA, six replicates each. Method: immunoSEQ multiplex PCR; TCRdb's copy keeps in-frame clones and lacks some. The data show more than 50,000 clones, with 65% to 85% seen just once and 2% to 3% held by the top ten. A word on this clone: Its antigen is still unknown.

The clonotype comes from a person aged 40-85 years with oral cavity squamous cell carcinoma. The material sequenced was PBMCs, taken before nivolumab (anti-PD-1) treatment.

CDR3 bases: TGTGCCAGCAGCTTGGCCGAACGAGCGGGATTCTACAATGAGCAGTTCTTC. Translated, it gives CASSLAERAGFYNEQFF. V usage is TRBV5-4 and J usage is TRBJ2-1; 7 bases line up with TRBD2. The CDR3 covers 17 residues. CDR1 SGHNT and CDR2 YYREEE come from the germline V gene (reference sequence). V was clipped by 0 bases and J by 3 bases; unmatched bases: 9.